This T cell receptor (beta chain) was recorded in a study of blood T cell repertoires in COVID-19. Looking at the study overall: There were acute and convalescent COVID-19 samples, and they came from the United States, Italy and Spain.

Generated by immunoSEQ multiplex PCR, the TCRdb table keeps only in-frame clones and is missing some. Of some 200,000 clones detected, approximately 90% appear once; the ten largest clones hold 12%. Germline lookup yields CDR1 KGHSH and CDR2 LQKENI. This CDR3 spans 16 amino acids. V trimming: 5 bases; J trimming: 2 bases; junction bases outside the gene matches: 10. J is TRBJ2-3 and V is TRBV18; 7 bases align to TRBD1. The sample was peripheral blood. The receptor comes from a woman under 30 who had recovered from COVID-19. The CDR3 DNA reads TGTGCCAGCTCAGCTCATTGGACAGGCCTCACAGATACGCAGTATTTT. Its translation is CASSAHWTGLTDTQYF.